The source of this T cell receptor beta chain is a study of blood T cell repertoires in COVID-19. From germline, CDR1 is KGHSH and CDR2 LQKENI. The V end lost 2 bases, the J end lost 0 bases, and 8 bases lay between the germline ends. The CDR3 consists of 14 residues. The participants were between roughly 18 and 90 years old and came from under 25 US areas. Participant-reported clinical history was the basis for cohort assignment. All exposed participants met a person with COVID-19 within 2 weeks before entering the study. This clone was seen a few times. This specimen includes other DNA sequences encoding the same CDR3. As handled by the study authors: It was from reference gene primer amplification that nucleated cell counts were estimated. The table came from immunoSEQ multiplex PCR; TCRdb's copy has only in-frame clones and leaves some out. The V and J calls and clone size were taken over from that table, and D and trimming were inferred from the DNA. The table shows roughly 150,000 clones, with under 85% occurring only once.

J is TRBJ2-7 and V is TRBV18; tentatively, D is TRBD2 (6 bases). What was sequenced was PBMCs or T cells enriched from blood (not recorded which). The sequence was collected from a woman younger than 35 who had been exposed to COVID-19. As DNA, the CDR3 is TGTGCCAGCTCACCATCCGGGAGCTCCTACGAGCAGTACTTC. Its translation is CASSPSGSSYEQYF.